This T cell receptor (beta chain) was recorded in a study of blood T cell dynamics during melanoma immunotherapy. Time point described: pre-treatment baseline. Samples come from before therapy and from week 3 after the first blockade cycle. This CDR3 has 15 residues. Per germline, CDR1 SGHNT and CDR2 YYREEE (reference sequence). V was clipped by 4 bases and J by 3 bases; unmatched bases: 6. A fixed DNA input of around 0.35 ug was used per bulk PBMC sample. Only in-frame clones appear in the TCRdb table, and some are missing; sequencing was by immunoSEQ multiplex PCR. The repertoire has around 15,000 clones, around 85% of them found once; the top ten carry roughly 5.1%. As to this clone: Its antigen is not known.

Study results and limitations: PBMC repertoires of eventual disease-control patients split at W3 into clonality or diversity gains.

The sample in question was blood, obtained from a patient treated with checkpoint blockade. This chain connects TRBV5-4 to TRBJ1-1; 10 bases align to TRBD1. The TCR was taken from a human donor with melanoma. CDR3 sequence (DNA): TGTGCCAGCAGCCCCGTGACAGGGGGCCACACTGAAGCTTTCTTT. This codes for CASSPVTGGHTEAFF. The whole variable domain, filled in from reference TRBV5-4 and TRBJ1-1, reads ETGVTQSPTHLIKTRGQQVTLRCSSQSGHNTVSWYQQALGQGPQFIFQYYREEENGRGNFPPRFSGLQFPNYSSELNVNALELDDSALYLCASSPVTGGHTEAFFGQGTRLTVV.